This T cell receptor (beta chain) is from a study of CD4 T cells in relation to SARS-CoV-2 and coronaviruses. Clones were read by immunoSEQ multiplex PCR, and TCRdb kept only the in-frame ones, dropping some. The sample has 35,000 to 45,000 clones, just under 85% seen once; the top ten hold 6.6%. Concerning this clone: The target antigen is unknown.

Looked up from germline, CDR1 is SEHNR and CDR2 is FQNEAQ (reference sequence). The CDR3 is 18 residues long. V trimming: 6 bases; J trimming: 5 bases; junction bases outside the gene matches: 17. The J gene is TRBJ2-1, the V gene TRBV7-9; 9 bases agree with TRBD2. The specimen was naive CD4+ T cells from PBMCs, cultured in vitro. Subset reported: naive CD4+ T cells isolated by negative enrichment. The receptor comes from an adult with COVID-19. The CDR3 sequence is CASSILLVAGVANNEQFF. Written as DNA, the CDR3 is TGTGCCAGCAGTATTCTATTAGTAGCGGGAGTTGCCAACAATGAGCAGTTCTTC. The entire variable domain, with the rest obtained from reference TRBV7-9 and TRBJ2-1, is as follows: DTGVSQNPRHKITKRGQNVTFRCDPISEHNRLYWYRQTLGQGPEFLTYFQNEAQLEKSRLLSDRFSAERPKGSFSTLEIQRTEQGDSAMYLCASSILLVAGVANNEQFFGPGTRLTVL.